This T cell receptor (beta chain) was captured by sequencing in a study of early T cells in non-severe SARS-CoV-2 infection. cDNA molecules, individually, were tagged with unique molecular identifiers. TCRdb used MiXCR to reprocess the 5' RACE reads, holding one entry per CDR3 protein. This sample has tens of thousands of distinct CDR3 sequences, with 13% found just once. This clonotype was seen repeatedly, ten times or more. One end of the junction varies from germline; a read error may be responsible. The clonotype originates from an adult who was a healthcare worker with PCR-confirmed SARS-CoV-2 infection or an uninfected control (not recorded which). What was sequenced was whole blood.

The CDR3: CASSLGRLETQYF. In DNA, the CDR3 is TGTGCTAGCAGCTTAGGTCGACTGGAGACCCAGTACTTC. V is TRBV7-7 and J is TRBJ2-5, with D unclear. Germline CDR1 is SSHAT and CDR2 is FNYEAQ (reference sequence). The CDR3 sequence is 13 residues long.